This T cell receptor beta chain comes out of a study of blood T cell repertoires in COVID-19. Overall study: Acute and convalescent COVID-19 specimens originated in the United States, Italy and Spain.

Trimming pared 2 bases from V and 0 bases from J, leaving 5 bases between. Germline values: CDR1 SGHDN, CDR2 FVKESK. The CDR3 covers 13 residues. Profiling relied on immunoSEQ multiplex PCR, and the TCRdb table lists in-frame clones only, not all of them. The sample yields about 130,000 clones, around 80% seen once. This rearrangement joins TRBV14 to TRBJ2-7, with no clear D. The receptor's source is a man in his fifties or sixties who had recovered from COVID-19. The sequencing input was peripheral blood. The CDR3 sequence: CASSQSSSYEQYF. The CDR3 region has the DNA TGTGCCAGCAGCCAATCTTCCTCCTACGAGCAGTACTTC.